The clone carrying this T cell receptor (beta chain) has ten or more counts. As yet, its antigen is unknown. The second PCR ran about 6 to 11 cycles with a sample-barcoded 5' primer and J-beta primers. TCRdb called the 5' RACE reads again in MiXCR, with one record for every CDR3 protein. The data contain hundreds of thousands of distinct CDR3 sequences, under 65% of them singletons. The data were obtained in a study of blood T cells in healthy people across ages. Study overall: Using template switching, researchers captured about one barcoded beta molecule for each two T cells.

Findings of the study overall: Diversity was estimated from one million T cells, and these estimates were considered underestimates. When set beside aged donors, long-lived donors presented more naive CD4+ cells and higher diversity.

Sequencing was carried out using blood. The receptor was derived from a woman aged 80 or over in good health.

The CDR3, as DNA: TGTGCCAGCTCACCGCCGACAGCAAACTACGAGCAGTACTTC. Protein product: CASSPPTANYEQYF. The chain uses TRBV18 and TRBJ2-7, with a tentative D call TRBD1 (5 bases). This CDR3 is 14 amino acids long. Trimming removed 3 bases at V and 3 bases at J, with 12 bases between. Per germline, CDR1 KGHSH and CDR2 LQKENI.